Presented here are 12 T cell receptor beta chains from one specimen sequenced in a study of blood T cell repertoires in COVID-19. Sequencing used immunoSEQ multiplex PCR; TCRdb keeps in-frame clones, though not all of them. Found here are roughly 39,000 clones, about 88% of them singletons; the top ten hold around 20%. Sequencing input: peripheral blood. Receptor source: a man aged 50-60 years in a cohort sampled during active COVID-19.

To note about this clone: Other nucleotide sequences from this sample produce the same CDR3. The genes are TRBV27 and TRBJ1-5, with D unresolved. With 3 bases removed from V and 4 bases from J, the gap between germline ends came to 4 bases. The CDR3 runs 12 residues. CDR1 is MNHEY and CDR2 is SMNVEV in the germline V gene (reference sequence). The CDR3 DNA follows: TGTGCCAGCAGTTTCCTTAATCAGCCCCAGCATTTT. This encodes CASSFLNQPQHF.

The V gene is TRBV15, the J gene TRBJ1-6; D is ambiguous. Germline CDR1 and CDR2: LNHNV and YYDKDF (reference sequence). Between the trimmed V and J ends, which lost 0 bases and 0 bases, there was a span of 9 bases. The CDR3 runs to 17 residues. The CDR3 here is CATSRDWASSYNSPLHF. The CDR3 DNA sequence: TGTGCCACCAGCAGAGATTGGGCGAGCTCCTATAATTCACCCCTCCACTTT.

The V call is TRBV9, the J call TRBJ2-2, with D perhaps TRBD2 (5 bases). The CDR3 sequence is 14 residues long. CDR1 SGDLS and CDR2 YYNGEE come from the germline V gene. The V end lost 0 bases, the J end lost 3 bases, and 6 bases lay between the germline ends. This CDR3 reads CASSVGGDTGELFF. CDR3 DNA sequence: TGTGCCAGCAGCGTAGGGGGAGACACCGGGGAGCTGTTTTTT. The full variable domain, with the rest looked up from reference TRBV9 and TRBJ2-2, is DSGVTQTPKHLITATGQRVTLRCSPRSGDLSVYWYQQSLDQGLQFLIQYYNGEERAKGNILERFSAQQFPDLHSELNLSSLELGDSALYFCASSVGGDTGELFFGEGSRLTVL.

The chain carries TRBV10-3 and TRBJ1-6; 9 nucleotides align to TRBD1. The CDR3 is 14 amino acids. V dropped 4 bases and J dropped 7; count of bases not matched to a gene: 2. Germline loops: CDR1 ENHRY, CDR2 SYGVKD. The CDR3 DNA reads TGTGCCATCAGTGGGGACAGGGAAAATTCACCCCTCCACTTT. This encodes CAISGDRENSPLHF.

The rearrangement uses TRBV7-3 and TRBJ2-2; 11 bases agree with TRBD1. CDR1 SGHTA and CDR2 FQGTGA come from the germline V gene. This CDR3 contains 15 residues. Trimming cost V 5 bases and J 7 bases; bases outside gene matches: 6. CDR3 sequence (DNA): TGTGCCAGCAGCCCTGGACAGGGGGCGGGCGGGGAGCTGTTTTTT. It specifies CASSPGQGAGGELFF. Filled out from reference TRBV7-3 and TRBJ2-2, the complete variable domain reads GAGVSQTPSNKVTEKGKYVELRCDPISGHTALYWYRQSLGQGPEFLIYFQGTGAADDSGLPNDRFFAVRPEGSVSTLKIQRTERGDSAVYLCASSPGQGAGGELFFGEGSRLTVL.

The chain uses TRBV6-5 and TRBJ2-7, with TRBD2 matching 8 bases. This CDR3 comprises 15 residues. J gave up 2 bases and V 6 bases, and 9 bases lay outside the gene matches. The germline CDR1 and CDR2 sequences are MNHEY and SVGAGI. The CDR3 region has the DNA TGTGCCAGCAGCGCTTGGTCACTAGCGGCCTACGAGCAGTACGTC. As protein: CASSAWSLAAYEQYV.

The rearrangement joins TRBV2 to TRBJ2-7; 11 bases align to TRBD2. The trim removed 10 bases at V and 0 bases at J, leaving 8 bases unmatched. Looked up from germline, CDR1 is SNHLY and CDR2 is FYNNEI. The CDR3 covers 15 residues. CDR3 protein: CATSTSGIYSYEQYV. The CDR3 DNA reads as TGTGCCACCTCGACTAGCGGGATCTACTCCTACGAGCAGTACGTC.

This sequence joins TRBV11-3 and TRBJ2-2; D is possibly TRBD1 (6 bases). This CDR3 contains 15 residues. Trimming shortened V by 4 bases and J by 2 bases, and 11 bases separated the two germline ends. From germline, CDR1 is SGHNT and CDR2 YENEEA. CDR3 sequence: CASSSLDSNTGELFF. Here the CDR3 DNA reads TGTGCCAGCAGCTCCCTGGACAGCAACACCGGGGAGCTGTTTTTT.

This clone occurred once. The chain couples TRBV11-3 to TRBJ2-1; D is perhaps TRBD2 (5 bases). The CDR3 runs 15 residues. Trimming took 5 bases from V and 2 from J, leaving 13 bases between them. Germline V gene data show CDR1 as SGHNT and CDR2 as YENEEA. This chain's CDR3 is CASSTESGTYNEQFF. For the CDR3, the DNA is TGTGCCAGCAGCACAGAGAGCGGCACCTACAATGAGCAGTTCTTC.

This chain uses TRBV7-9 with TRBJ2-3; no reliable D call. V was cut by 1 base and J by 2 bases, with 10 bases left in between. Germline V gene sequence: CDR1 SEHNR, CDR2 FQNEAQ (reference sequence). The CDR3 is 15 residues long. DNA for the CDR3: TGTGCCAGCAGCTTAGATTGGAGCCCCACAGATACGCAGTATTTT. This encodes CASSLDWSPTDTQYF.

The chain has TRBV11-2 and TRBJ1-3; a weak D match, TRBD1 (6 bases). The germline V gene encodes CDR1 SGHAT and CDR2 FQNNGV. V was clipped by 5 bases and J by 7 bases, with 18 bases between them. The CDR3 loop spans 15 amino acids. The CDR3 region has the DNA TGTGCCAGCAGCCGTGGACAGCCCGCCCGGAACACCATATATTTT. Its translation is CASSRGQPARNTIYF.

The CDR3 DNA reads TGCGCCAGCAGCCAAGAAGAAGCCACTAGCGGGGCCTACGAGCAGTACGTC. This sequence encodes CASSQEEATSGAYEQYV. This sequence joins TRBV4-1 and TRBJ2-7, with TRBD2 matching 10 bases. J was trimmed by 2 bases and V by 0 bases; bases with no gene match: 7. This CDR3 contains 17 residues. CDR1 is MGHRA and CDR2 is YSYEKL in the germline V gene.